This T cell receptor (beta chain) was sequenced in a study of vaccination and CD4 T cells after COVID-19. About the research overall: Participants were administered two doses of either the BNT162b2 or the mRNA-1273 vaccine.

There are 16 residues in the CDR3. Germline loops: CDR1 WNHNN, CDR2 SYGVQD (reference sequence). The V segment lost 3 bases and the J segment 2 bases; nucleotides outside the gene matches: 5. In regard to this clonotype: What it binds is unknown.

The treatment denotes: roughly 10-day PBMC culture with coronavirus spike peptide pools or control peptides (ViraFEST assay). One should note that the unexposed donor's CD4+ T cells were collected before the COVID-19 pandemic (2011-2018). With the Oncomine TCR Beta short-read assay, DNA from cultured CD4+ T cells was sequenced. TCRdb re-analysed the PCR reads in MiXCR, keeping a single row per CDR3 protein. The data contain around 7,600 distinct CDR3 sequences, approximately 49% of them singletons. Source material: CD4+ T cells from blood, cultured in vitro. The TCR was taken from a human donor in good health. The gene calls are TRBV10-1 and TRBJ2-3; 10 bases agree with TRBD2. The CDR3 DNA sequence: TGCGCCAGCAGTGAAGAGCGGGGGGGGACCACAGATACGCAGTATTTT. Amino acids: CASSEERGGTTDTQYF.